A single sample gave rise to the 19 T cell receptor beta chains below, sequenced in a study of T-cell reconstitution after alpha-beta-depleted transplantation in children (dated by TCRdb to the mid-2010s). The library was obtained by PCR. The listed sequencing device is Illumina HiSeq 2500. Molecular barcoding was employed in the preparation of TCR libraries, with unique molecular identifiers being used to normalize TCRbeta repertoire quantification. Using fastp at Q25 and MiXCR, TCRdb reprocessed the public reads and kept productive beta chains. Rows with a matching CDR3 protein are joined into one entry that keeps the most common DNA and genes. This sample comprises a few hundred thousand distinct CDR3 sequences, around 20% of them detected only once. Jointly, the top ten make up less than 4.5% of the sample. The input for sequencing was PBMCs from the stem cell graft donor, taken from the stem cell graft. Receptors were obtained from a human donor who donated a stem cell graft to a child with acute myeloid leukemia.

J is TRBJ1-1 and V is TRBV20-1; D might be TRBD1 (6 bases). The CDR3 runs to 16 residues. Germline CDR1 is DFQATT and CDR2 is SNEGSKA (reference sequence). CDR3 loop: CSPVRGKLSGGTEAFF. CDR3 nucleotides: TGCAGCCCGGTGAGGGGGAAATTGTCGGGGGGCACTGAAGCTTTCTTT.

This chain joins TRBV20-1 and TRBJ2-2, with D possibly matching TRBD1 (5 bases). Trimming took off 2 bases at V and 7 bases at J, with 23 bases between the two ends. The CDR3 is made up of 17 amino acids. CDR1 DFQATT and CDR2 SNEGSKA come from the germline V gene (reference sequence). CDR3 in DNA: TGCAGTGCTAGAAAGGGGCCCCGCGGCCTCCCGAACGGGGAGCTGTTTTTT. It encodes CSARKGPRGLPNGELFF.

This rearrangement joins TRBV29-1 to TRBJ2-3, with 13 bases identical to TRBD2. The germline V gene has CDR1 SQVTM and CDR2 ANQGSEA. J gave up 2 bases and V 3 bases, and 5 bases lay outside the gene matches. The CDR3 is 16 residues long. The CDR3, as DNA: TGCAGCGTTGACCAACTAGCGGGAGGGCCCACAGATACGCAGTATTTT. As protein: CSVDQLAGGPTDTQYF.

The rearrangement joins TRBV12-3 or TRBV12-4 to TRBJ2-7, with D perhaps matching TRBD2 (5 bases). V shed 2 bases and J shed 0 bases, with 14 bases lying between them. CDR3 length: 16 residues. CDR3 amino acids: CASSLSASLSSYEQYF. CDR3 nucleotide sequence: TGTGCCAGCAGTTTATCTGCTAGCCTTAGCTCCTACGAGCAGTACTTC.

In its sample, this clonotype was seen many times. This chain connects TRBV20-1 to TRBJ2-5; possible D gene TRBD1, 6 bases. V was shortened by 6 bases and J by 3 bases, with 14 bases between the two germline ends. CDR3 length: 13 residues. CDR1 DFQATT and CDR2 SNEGSKA come from the germline V gene (reference sequence). The DNA for the CDR3 is TGCAGTGCCTTAAGGACAGCTAAAGAGACCCAGTACTTC. Protein product: CSALRTAKETQYF.

This clonotype was counted a few times. This chain uses TRBV7-2 with TRBJ2-3, with D hard to call. The V gene's germline CDR1 is SGHTA and CDR2 FQGNSA. The CDR3 is made up of 15 amino acids. Trimming left V 10 bases short and J 0 bases short, with 17 bases between. This chain's CDR3 is CATHYLGLSTDTQYF. The CDR3, as DNA: TGTGCCACTCACTATTTAGGGCTTAGCACAGATACGCAGTATTTT.

Ten or more counts support this clonotype. This chain connects TRBV7-9 to TRBJ2-1, with D hard to call. From germline, CDR1 is SEHNR and CDR2 FQNEAQ (reference sequence). V was clipped by 2 bases and J by 5 bases, with 10 bases between them. This CDR3 is 14 amino acids long. CDR3 coding DNA: TGTGCCAGCAGCTTATCATTCGGCGACAATGAGCAGTTCTTC. This sequence encodes CASSLSFGDNEQFF.

This clonotype appeared many times. CDR3 coding DNA: TGTGCCAGCAGCTTATACGGGGCCCTAAACTATGGCTACACCTTC. This codes for CASSLYGALNYGYTF. This chain connects TRBV11-2 to TRBJ1-2, with a possible D match to TRBD1 (5 bases). Trimming took 2 bases from V and 2 from J, leaving 12 bases between them. Germline V gives CDR1 SGHAT, CDR2 FQNNGV. CDR3 length: 15 residues.

This clonotype has only a few counts. This rearrangement joins TRBV20-1 to TRBJ1-6, with no clear D. Trimming removed 6 bases from V and 10 bases from J, with 13 bases in between. CDR1 and CDR2 (germline): DFQATT, SNEGSKA (reference sequence). The CDR3 covers 12 residues. Here the CDR3 reads CSAGGVGSPLHF. CDR3 in DNA: TGCAGTGCCGGAGGTGTGGGCTCACCCCTCCACTTT.

This clonotype was observed a handful of times. This chain connects TRBV12-3 or TRBV12-4 to TRBJ2-1, with D possibly TRBD2 on 6 matching bases. Deletions cut 5 bases from V and 4 bases from J, with 12 bases between. The CDR3 totals 14 residues. In nucleotides, the CDR3 is TGTGCCAGCAGTCCCCGGGGGATGTACAATGAGCAGTTCTTC. Protein sequence: CASSPRGMYNEQFF.

This clonotype was seen a few times. The J gene is TRBJ2-3, the V gene TRBV10-3, with 7 positions matching TRBD1. Trimming at V came to 0 bases and at J to 2 bases, leaving 2 bases not matched to a gene. Germline assignment: CDR1 ENHRY and CDR2 SYGVKD. CDR3 length: 15 residues. CDR3 sequence reads: CAISESRGPTDTQYF. Here the CDR3 DNA reads TGTGCCATCAGTGAGTCGAGGGGGCCCACAGATACGCAGTATTTT.

V usage is TRBV15 and J usage is TRBJ1-1; a weak D match, TRBD1 (5 bases). The CDR3 is made up of 13 amino acids. The V and J ends lost 0 bases and 4 bases respectively, with 6 bases between them. Germline V gives CDR1 LNHNV, CDR2 YYDKDF (reference sequence). CDR3 sequence (DNA): TGTGCCACCAGCAGAGAGAGGGGCACTGAAGCTTTCTTT. Amino acids: CATSRERGTEAFF.

This clonotype occurred a few times. V is TRBV11-2 and J is TRBJ2-1, with TRBD2 as a possible D gene (6 bases). Germline lookup yields CDR1 SGHAT and CDR2 FQNNGV. This CDR3 region has 13 residues. Trimming stripped 8 bases from V and 8 bases from J, with 16 bases between. DNA of the CDR3: TGTGCCAGCTGTGGCGGGATCATCGATGAGCAGTTCTTC. Protein sequence: CASCGGIIDEQFF.

This clonotype showed up just a few times. This sequence joins TRBV28 and TRBJ2-7, with a possible D match to TRBD1 (5 bases). Trimming left V 7 bases short and J 3 bases short, with 10 bases between. CDR3 length equals 12 residues. CDR1 is MDHEN, CDR2 SYDVKM, per germline. CDR3 nucleotide sequence: TGTGCCAGCACTACCCAGGGCTACGAGCAGTACTTC. Residues: CASTTQGYEQYF. Full variable domain (remainder filled in from reference TRBV28 and TRBJ2-7): DVKVTQSSRYLVKRTGEKVFLECVQDMDHENMFWYRQDPGLGLRLIYFSYDVKMKEKGDIPEGYSVSREKKERFSLILESASTNQTSMYLCASTTQGYEQYFGPGTRLTVT.

This clonotype has more than one count but fewer than ten. The CDR3 coding sequence is TGCGCCAGCAGCTTGCAGGGAACAGGCAATCAGCCCCAGCATTTT. Translation gives CASSLQGTGNQPQHF. This chain uses TRBV5-1 with TRBJ1-5; maybe TRBD1 (5 bases). The CDR3 contains 15 residues. Germline-derived CDR1 and CDR2 are SGHRS and YFSETQ. Trimming cost V 1 base and J 2 bases, with 10 bases left between them.

This clonotype was detected only a few times. The V call is TRBV27, the J call TRBJ2-7; D gene unclear. Trimming left V 3 bases short and J 3 bases short, with 15 bases between. CDR3 size: 15 residues. Germline-derived CDR1 and CDR2 are MNHEY and SMNVEV (reference sequence). The CDR3 sequence is CASSFVDSPNYEQYF. The CDR3, as DNA: TGTGCCAGCAGTTTCGTAGACTCCCCGAACTACGAGCAGTACTTC.

This chain links TRBV6-2 or TRBV6-3 with TRBJ2-7; D is perhaps TRBD1 or TRBD2 (5 bases each). CDR1 is MNHEY and CDR2 is SVGEGT in the germline V gene. V lost 8 bases, J lost 3 bases, and 17 bases lay in between. The CDR3 runs to 14 residues. The CDR3 DNA sequence: TGTGCCAGCGGCCTCCCGGGACGAGTCTACGAGCAGTACTTC. Its translation: CASGLPGRVYEQYF.

About this clonotype itself: Relative to the germline gene, one junction end is altered; a read error may explain this. The chain uses TRBV20-1 and TRBJ2-7; TRBD1 agrees at 9 bases. This CDR3 spans 15 amino acids. CDR1 is DFQATT and CDR2 is SNEGSKA in the germline V gene (reference sequence). DNA for the CDR3: TGCATTGCTAGAGATATGGACAGGGGCTGGTACGAGCAGTACTTC. It codes for CIARDMDRGWYEQYF.

CDR3 region: CASSGGTYTDTQYF. Here the CDR3 DNA reads TGCGCCAGCAGCGGCGGGACTTACACAGATACGCAGTATTTT. V and J are TRBV5-1 and TRBJ2-3; a weak D match, TRBD2 (6 bases). The CDR3 has 14 residues. V was shortened by 4 bases and J by 2 bases, with 11 bases between the two germline ends. Germline V gene lookup returns CDR1 SGHRS and CDR2 YFSETQ.